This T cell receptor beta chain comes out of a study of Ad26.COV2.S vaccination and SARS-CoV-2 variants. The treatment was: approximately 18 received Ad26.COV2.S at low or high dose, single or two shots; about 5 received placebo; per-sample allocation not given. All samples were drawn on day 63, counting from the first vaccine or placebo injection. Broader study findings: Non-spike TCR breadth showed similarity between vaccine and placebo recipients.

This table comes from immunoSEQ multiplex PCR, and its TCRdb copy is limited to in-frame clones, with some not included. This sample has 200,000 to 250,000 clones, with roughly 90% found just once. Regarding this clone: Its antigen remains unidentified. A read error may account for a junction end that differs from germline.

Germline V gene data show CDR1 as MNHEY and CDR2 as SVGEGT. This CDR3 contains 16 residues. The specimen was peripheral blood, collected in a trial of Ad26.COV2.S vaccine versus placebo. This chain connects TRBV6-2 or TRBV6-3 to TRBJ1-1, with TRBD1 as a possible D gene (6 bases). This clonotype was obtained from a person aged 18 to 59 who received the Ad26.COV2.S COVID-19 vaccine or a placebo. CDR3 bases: TGTGCCAGCAGCTACTCGGGGGGCTCGGGCAACACTGAAGCTTTCTTT. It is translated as CASSYSGGSGNTEAFF.